The T cell receptor (beta chain) under discussion was sequenced for a study of cytomegalovirus exposure and HLA in healthy donors. Study-level results: The investigators catalogued 150 to 200 TCR beta chains as cytomegalovirus-associated. Rarity marked most TCR sequences, yet some public TCRs occurred in many donors. In presence/absence analyses, roughly uniform sequencing depth across donors was assumed.

Notes on this clone: Its target is unknown.

The CDR3 extends over 15 amino acids. V shed 7 bases and J shed 5 bases, with 15 bases lying between them. CDR1 MRHNA and CDR2 SNTAGT come from the germline V gene. Amplification used 60 Vbeta primers and 13 Jbeta primers. Assay: immunoSEQ multiplex PCR; the TCRdb copy retains only in-frame clones and omits some. This table holds 120,000 to 150,000 clones, around two thirds found once. The chain carries TRBV6-4 and TRBJ1-6, with D possibly matching TRBD1 (6 bases). Sequences were obtained from PBMCs. This TCR was recovered from a male donor in good health and CMV-seronegative. The CDR3 nucleotides are TGTGCCAGCAATGATCAGGGGTTCGATAATTCACCCCTCCACTTT. Protein: CASNDQGFDNSPLHF.